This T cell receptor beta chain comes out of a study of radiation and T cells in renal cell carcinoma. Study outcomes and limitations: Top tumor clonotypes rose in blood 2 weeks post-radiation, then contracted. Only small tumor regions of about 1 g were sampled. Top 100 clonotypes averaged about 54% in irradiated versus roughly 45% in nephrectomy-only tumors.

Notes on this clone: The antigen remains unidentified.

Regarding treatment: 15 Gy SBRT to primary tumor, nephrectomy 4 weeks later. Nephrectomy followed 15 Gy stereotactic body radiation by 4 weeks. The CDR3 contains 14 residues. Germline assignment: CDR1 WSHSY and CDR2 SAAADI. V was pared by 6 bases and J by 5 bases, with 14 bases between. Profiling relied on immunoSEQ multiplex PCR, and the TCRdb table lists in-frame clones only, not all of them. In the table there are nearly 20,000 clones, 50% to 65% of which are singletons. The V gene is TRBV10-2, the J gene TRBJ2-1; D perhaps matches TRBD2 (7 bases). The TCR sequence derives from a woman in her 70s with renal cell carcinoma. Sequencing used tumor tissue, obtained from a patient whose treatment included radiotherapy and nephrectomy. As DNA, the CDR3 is TGCGCCAGCAGAGAGGGGGGGTTCAACAATGAGCAGTTCTTC. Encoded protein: CASREGGFNNEQFF.